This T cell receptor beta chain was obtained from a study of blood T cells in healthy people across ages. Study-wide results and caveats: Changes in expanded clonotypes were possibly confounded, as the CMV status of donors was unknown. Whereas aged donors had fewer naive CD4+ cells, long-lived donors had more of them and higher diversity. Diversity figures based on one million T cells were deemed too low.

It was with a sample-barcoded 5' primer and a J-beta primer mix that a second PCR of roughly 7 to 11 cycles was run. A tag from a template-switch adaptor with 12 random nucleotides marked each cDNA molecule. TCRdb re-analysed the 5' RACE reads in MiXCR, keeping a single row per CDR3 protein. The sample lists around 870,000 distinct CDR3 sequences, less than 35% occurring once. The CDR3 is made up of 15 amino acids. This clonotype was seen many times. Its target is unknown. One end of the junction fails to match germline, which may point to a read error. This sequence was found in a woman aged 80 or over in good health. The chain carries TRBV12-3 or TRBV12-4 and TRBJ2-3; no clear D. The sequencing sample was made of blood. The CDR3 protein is CASSFGSVRADAQYF. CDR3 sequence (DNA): TGTGCCAGCAGTTTCGGCAGCGTGAGAGCAGATGCGCAGTATTTT.